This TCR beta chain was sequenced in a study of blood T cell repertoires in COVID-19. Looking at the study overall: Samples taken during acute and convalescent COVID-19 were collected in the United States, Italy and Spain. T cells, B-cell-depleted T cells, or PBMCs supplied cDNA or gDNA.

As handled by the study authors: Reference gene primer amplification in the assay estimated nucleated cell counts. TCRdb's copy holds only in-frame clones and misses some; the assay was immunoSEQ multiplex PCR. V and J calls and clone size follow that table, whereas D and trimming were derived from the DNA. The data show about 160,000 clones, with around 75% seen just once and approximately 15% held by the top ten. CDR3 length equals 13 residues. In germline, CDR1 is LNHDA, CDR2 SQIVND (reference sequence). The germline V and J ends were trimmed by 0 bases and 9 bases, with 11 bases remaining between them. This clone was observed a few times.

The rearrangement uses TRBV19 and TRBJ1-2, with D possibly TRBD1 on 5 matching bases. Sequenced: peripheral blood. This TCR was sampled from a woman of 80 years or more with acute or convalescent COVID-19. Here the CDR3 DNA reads TGTGCCAGTAGTATAGATCGGGCGGGACGCTACACCTTC. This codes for CASSIDRAGRYTF.